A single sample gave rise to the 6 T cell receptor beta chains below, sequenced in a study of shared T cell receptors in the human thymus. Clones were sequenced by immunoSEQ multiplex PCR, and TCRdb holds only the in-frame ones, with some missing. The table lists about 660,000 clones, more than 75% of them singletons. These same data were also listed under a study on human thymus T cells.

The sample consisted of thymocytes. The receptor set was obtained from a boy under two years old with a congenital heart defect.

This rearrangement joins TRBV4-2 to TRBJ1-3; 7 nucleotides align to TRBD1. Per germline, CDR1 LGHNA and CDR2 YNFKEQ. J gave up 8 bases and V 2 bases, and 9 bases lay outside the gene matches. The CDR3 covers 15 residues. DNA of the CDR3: TGTGCCAGCAGCCAAAATGGGCCAGGGGGACACACCATATATTTT. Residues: CASSQNGPGGHTIYF.

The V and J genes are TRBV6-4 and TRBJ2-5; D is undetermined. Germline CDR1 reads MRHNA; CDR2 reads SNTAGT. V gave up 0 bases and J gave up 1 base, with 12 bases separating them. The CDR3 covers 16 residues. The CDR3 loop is CASSDSNRGPQETQYF. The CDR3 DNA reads TGTGCCAGCAGTGACTCGAACCGCGGTCCCCAAGAGACCCAGTACTTC.

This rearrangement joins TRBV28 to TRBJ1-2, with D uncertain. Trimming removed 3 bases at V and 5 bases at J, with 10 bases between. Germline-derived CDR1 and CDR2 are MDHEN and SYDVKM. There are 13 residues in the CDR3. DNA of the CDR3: TGTGCCAGCAGTTTGGTTGGCAGGTATGGCTACACCTTC. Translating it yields CASSLVGRYGYTF.

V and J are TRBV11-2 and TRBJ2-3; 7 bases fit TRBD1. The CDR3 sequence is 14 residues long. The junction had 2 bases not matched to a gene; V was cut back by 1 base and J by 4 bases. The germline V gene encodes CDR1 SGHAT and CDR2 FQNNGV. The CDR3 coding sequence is TGTGCCAGCAGCTTAGGACAGGGAGCAGATACGCAGTATTTT. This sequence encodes CASSLGQGADTQYF.

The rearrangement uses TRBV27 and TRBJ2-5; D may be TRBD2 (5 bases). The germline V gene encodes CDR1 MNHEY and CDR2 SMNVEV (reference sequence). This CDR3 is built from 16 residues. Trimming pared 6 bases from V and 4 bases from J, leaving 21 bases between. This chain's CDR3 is CASSRDQRPKPETQYF. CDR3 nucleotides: TGTGCCAGCAGCCGAGATCAGCGGCCCAAACCAGAGACCCAGTACTTC.

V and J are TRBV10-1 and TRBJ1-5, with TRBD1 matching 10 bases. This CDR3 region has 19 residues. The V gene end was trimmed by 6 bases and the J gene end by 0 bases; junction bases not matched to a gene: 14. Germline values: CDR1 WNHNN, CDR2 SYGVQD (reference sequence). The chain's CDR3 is CASSDSGTGEGNSNQPQHF. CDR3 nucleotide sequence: TGCGCCAGCAGCGATTCAGGGACAGGGGAGGGGAATAGCAATCAGCCCCAGCATTTT.